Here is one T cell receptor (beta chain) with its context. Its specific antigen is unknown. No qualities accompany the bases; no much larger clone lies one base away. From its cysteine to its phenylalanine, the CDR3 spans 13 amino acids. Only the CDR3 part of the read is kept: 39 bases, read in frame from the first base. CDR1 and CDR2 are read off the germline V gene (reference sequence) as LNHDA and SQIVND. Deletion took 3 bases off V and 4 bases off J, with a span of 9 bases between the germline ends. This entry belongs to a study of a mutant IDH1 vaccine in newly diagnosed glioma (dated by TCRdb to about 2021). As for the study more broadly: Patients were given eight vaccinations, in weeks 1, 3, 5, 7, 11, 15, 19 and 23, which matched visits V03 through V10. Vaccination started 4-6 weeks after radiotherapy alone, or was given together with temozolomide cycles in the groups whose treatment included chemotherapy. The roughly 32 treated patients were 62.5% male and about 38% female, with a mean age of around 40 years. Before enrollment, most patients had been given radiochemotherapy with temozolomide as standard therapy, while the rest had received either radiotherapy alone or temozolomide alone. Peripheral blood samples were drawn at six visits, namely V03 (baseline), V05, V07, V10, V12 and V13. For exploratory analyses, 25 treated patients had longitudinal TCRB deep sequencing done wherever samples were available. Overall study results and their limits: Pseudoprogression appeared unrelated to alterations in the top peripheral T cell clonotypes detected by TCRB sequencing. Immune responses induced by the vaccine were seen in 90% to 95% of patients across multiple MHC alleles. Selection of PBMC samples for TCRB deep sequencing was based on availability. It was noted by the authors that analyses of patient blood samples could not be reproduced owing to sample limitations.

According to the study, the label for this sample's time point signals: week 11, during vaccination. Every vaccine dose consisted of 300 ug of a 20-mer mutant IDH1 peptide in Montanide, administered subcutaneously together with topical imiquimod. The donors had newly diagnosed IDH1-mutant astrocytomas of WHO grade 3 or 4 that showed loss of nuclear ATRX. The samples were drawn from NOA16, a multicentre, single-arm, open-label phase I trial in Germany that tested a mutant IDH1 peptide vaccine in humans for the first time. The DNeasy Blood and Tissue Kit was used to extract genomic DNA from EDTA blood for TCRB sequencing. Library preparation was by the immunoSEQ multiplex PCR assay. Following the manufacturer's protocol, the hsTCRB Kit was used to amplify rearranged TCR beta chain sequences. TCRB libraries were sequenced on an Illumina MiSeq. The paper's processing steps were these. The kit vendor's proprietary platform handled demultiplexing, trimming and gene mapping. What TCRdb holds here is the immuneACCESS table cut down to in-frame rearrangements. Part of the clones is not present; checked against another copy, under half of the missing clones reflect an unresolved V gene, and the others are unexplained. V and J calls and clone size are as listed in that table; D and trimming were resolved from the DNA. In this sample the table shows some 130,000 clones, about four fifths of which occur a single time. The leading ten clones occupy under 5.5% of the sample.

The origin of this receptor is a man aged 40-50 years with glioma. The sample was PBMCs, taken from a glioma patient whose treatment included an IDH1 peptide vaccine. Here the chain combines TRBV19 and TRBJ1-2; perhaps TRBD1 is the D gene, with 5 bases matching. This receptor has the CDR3 CASSITGAYGYTF. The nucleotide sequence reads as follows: TGTGCCAGTAGTATTACCGGGGCCTATGGCTACACCTTC.